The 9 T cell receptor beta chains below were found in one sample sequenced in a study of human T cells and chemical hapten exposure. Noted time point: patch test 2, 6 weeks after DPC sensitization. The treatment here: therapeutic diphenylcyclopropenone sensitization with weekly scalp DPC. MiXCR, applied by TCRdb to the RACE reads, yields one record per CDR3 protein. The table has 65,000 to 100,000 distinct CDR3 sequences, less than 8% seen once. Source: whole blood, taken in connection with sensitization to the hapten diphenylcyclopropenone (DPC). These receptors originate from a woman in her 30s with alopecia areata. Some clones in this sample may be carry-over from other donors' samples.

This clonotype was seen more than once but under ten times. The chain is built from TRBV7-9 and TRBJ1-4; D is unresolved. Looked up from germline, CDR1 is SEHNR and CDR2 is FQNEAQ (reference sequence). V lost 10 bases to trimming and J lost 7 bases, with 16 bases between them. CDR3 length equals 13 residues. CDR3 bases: TGTGCCATTCGACATCGGGGAGGTGAAAAACTGTTTTTT. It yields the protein CAIRHRGGEKLFF.

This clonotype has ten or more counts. Here the CDR3 reads CASSPQPAGVTYEQYF. The DNA of the CDR3 is TGTGCCAGCTCACCCCAACCAGCGGGGGTTACCTACGAGCAGTACTTC. This sequence joins TRBV18 and TRBJ2-7; 8 nucleotides line up with TRBD2. Germline-derived CDR1 and CDR2 are KGHSH and LQKENI. The CDR3 is 16 residues long. The V gene end was trimmed by 3 bases and the J gene end by 2 bases; junction bases not matched to a gene: 9.

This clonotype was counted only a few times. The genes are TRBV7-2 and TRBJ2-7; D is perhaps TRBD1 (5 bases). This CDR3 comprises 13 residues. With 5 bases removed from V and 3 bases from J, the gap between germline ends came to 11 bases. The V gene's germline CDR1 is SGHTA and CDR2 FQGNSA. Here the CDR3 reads CASSQDRNYEQYF. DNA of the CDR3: TGTGCCAGCAGCCAAGACAGAAACTACGAGCAGTACTTC.

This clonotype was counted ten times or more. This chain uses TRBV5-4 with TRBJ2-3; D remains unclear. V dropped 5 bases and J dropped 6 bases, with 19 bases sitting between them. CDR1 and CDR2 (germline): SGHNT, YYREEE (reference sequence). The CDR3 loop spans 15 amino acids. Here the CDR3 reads CASRLLPTMGDTQYF. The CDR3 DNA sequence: TGTGCCAGCAGACTACTACCAACCATGGGGGATACGCAGTATTTT.

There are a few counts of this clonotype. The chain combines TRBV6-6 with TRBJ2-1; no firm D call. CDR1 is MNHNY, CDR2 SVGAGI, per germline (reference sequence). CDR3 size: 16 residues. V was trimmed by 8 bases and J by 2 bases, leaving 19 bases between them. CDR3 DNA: TGTGCCAGCGTAGACGTCAGACTCAAACCCTACAATGAGCAGTTCTTC. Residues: CASVDVRLKPYNEQFF.

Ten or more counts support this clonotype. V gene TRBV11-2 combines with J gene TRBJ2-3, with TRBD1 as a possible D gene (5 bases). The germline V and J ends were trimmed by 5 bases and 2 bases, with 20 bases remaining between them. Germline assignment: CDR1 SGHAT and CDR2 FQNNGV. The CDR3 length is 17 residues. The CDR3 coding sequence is TGTGCCAGCAGCGATACCGTCGCTTCAGGGAACACAGATACGCAGTATTTT. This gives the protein CASSDTVASGNTDTQYF.

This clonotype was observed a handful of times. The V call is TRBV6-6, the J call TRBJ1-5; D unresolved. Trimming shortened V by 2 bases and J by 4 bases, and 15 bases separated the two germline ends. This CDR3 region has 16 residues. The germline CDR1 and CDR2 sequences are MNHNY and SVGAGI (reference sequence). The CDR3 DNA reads TGTGCCAGCAGTTACGTGCCAGGAGCACGGAATCAGCCCCAGCATTTT. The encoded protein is CASSYVPGARNQPQHF.

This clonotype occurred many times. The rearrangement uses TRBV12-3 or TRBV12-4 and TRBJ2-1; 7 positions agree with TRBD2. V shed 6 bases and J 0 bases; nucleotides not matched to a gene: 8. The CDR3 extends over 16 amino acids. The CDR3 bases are TGTGCCAGCAGGGAAGAAAGCGGGGACTCCTACAATGAGCAGTTCTTC. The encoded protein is CASREESGDSYNEQFF.

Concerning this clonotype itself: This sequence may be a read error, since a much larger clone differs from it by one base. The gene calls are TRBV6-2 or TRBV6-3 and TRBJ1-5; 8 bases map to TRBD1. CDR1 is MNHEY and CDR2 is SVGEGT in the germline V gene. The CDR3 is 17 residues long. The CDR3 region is CASRRDRREGDNQPQNF. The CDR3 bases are TGTGCCAGCAGAAGGGACAGGCGTGAAGGGGATAATCAGCCCCAGAATTTT.